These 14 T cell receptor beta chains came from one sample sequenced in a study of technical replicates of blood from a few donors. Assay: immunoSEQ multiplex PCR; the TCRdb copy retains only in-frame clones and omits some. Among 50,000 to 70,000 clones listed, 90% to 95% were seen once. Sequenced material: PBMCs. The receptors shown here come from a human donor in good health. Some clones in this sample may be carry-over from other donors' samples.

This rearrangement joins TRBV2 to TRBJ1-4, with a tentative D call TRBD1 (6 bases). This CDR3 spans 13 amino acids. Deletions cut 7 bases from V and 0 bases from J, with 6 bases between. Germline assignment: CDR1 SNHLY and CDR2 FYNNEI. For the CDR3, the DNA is TGTGCCAGCAACAGGGCAACTAATGAAAAACTGTTTTTT. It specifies CASNRATNEKLFF.

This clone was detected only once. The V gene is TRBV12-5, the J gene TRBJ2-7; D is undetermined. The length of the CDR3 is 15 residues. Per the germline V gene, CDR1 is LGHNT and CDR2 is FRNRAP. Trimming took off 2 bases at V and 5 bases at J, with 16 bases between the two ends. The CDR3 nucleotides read TGTGCTAGTGGTTTGATACCTTCTATCCTAAACGAGCAGTACTTC. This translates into CASGLIPSILNEQYF.

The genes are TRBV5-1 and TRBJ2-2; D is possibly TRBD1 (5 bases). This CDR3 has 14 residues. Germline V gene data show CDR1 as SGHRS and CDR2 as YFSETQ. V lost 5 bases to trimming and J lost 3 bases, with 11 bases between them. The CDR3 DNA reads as TGCGCCAGCAGACCCCAAGGGGACACCGGGGAGCTGTTTTTT. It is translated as CASRPQGDTGELFF. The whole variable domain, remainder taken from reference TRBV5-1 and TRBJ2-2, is KAGVTQTPRYLIKTRGQQVTLSCSPISGHRSVSWYQQTPGQGLQFLFEYFSETQRNKGNFPGRFSGRQFSNSRSEMNVSTLELGDSALYLCASRPQGDTGELFFGEGSRLTVL.

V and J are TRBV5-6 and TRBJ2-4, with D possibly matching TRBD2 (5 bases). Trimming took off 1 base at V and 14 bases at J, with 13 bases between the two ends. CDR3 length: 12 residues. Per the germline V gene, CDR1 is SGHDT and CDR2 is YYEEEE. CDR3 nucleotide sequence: TGTGCCAGCAGCTTGATGGACGGGGTAAAGTACTTC. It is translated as CASSLMDGVKYF. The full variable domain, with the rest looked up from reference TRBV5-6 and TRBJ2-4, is DAGVTQSPTHLIKTRGQQVTLRCSPKSGHDTVSWYQQALGQGPQFIFQYYEEEERQRGNFPDRFSGHQFPNYSSELNVNALLLGDSALYLCASSLMDGVKYFGAGTRLSVL.

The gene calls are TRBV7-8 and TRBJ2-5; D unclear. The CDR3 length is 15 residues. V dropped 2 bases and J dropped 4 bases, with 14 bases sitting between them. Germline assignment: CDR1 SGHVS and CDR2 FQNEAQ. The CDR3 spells CASSLSTIKRETQYF. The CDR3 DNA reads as TGTGCCAGCAGCTTATCAACTATCAAGAGAGAGACCCAGTACTTC. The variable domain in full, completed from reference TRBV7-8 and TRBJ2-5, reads GAGVSQSPRYKVAKRGQDVALRCDPISGHVSLFWYQQALGQGPEFLTYFQNEAQLDKSGLPSDRFFAERPEGSVSTLKIQRTQQEDSAVYLCASSLSTIKRETQYFGPGTRLLVL.

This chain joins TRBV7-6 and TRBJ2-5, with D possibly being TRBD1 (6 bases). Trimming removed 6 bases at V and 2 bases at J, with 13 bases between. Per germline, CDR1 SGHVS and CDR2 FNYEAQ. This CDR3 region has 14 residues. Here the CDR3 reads CASRYRDTQETQYF. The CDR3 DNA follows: TGTGCCAGCAGATACCGGGACACACAAGAGACCCAGTACTTC.

Here the CDR3 reads CASSLGTDGMGNQPQHF. CDR3 bases: TGTGCCAGCAGCTTGGGGACAGACGGAATGGGCAATCAGCCCCAGCATTTT. The V gene is TRBV7-9, the J gene TRBJ1-5; 7 bases are shared with TRBD1. The V and J ends lost 3 bases and 2 bases, in that order; junction bases with no gene match: 10. In germline, CDR1 is SEHNR, CDR2 FQNEAQ (reference sequence). This CDR3 is built from 17 residues.

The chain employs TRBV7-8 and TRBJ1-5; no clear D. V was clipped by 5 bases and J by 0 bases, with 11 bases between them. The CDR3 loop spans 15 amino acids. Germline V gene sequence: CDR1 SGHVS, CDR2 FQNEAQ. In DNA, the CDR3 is TGTGCCAGCAGCCGGAGTTCGACTAGCAATCAGCCCCAGCATTTT. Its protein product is CASSRSSTSNQPQHF.

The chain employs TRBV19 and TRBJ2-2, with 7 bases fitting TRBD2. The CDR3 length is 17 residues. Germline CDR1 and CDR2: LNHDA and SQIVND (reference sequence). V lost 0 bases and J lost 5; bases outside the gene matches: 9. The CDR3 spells CASSIDLRQGGTGELFF. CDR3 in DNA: TGTGCCAGTAGTATAGATCTGAGGCAGGGAGGGACCGGGGAGCTGTTTTTT.

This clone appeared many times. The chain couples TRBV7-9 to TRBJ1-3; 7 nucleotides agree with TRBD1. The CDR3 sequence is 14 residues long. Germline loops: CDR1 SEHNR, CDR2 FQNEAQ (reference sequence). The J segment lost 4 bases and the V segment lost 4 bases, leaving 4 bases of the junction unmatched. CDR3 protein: CASSWGQTGNTIYF. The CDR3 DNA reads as TGTGCCAGCAGCTGGGGACAGACGGGAAACACCATATATTTT. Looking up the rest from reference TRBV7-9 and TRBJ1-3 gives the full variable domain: DTGVSQNPRHKITKRGQNVTFRCDPISEHNRLYWYRQTLGQGPEFLTYFQNEAQLEKSRLLSDRFSAERPKGSFSTLEIQRTEQGDSAMYLCASSWGQTGNTIYFGEGSWLTVV.

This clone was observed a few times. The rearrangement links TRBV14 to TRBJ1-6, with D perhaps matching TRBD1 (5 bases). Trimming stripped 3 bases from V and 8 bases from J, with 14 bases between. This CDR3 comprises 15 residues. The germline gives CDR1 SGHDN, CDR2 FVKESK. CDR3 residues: CASSQWGSRYSPLHF. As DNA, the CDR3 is TGTGCCAGCAGCCAGTGGGGCTCGAGGTATTCACCCCTCCACTTT.

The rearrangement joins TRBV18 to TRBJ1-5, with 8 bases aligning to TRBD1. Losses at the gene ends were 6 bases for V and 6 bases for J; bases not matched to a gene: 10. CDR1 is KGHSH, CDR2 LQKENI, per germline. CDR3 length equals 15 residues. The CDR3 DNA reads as TGTGCCAGCTCGGAAGGACAGGGTGTGGGTCAGCCCCAGCATTTT. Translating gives CASSEGQGVGQPQHF.

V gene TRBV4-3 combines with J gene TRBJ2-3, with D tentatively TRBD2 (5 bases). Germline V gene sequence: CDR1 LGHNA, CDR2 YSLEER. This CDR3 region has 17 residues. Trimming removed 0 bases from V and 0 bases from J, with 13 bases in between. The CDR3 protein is CASSQDYERSSTDTQYF. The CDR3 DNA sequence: TGCGCCAGCAGCCAAGATTACGAGCGGTCTAGCACAGATACGCAGTATTTT.

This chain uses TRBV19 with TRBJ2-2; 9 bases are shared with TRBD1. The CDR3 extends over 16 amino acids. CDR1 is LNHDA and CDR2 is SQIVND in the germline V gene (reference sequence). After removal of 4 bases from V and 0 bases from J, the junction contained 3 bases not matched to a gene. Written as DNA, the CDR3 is TGTGCCAGTAGTACGCGGACAGGGGCGAACACCGGGGAGCTGTTTTTT. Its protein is CASSTRTGANTGELFF.